This T cell receptor beta chain was captured by sequencing in a study of blood T cells in healthy people across ages (dated by TCRdb to between 2015 and 2016). Turning to the overall study: In model experiments, template switching captured roughly one uniquely barcoded TCR beta cDNA molecule for every two T cells. Four age groups were formed from the donors: young (average about 17 years), middle-aged (approximately 39), aged (approximately 60) and long-lived (roughly 88). To track age-related changes in TCR beta repertoire diversity, the study relied on deep sequencing normalized with unique cDNA molecular identifiers. To avoid experimental bias, donors of different ages were distributed randomly across sequencing lanes. For two donors (one aged 18 to 30 and one aged 80 or older), the study analyzed two additional independent replicas of 1 million unique cDNA reads from the same blood draw. Broader findings and caveats from the paper: Because donor CMV infection status was unknown, age-related changes in expanded clonotypes were potentially confounded. Compared with the aged group, more naive CD4+ T cells, fewer expanded clones and increased TCR diversity were shown by the long-lived group, suggesting age selection. Observed TCR beta diversity correlated strongly with the percentage of naive T cells measured by flow cytometry. Total diversity estimates from one million sequenced T cells were considered lower bounds and underestimates. Since profiling was done on bulk unsorted PBMCs, naive and antigen-experienced compartments could not be conclusively compared. As age increased, observed TCR beta diversity per million T cells dropped in a roughly linear way, and a significant reduction was already evident by age roughly 40.

Receptors were amplified or captured by 5' RACE. Instrument on record: Illumina HiSeq 2500. The second PCR ran for roughly 6 to 11 cycles and used a J-beta primer mix along with a sample-barcoded 5' primer. A unique molecular identifier was introduced onto each TCR beta cDNA molecule by a template-switch 5' adaptor carrying 12 random nucleotides. Each sample yielded at least 2.5 million CDR3-containing paired-end reads. First-strand cDNA synthesis was performed from all RNA using the Mint cDNA synthesis kit, with priming by a TRBC-specific oligonucleotide. All cDNA was treated with uracil-DNA glycosylase and then went through a first 18-cycle PCR with the universal primers M1SS and BC2_uni_R. From the authors' description of their analysis: Normalization of each sample was performed by random selection of 1 million high-quality reads, each carrying a distinct molecular identifier. Instead of being binned into consensus sequences, reads with shared molecular identifiers were discarded. MiTCR, run with a Q25 quality threshold and the strictest error-elimination algorithm, handled CDR3 identification, clonotype clustering and error correction. Lower-bound total TCR beta diversity was estimated with a nonparametric unseen species model using Euler transformation. TCRdb trimmed public reads at Q25 via fastp, called clones via MiXCR and kept in-frame beta chains. Identical CDR3 proteins give one entry, which carries the most common genes and DNA. The V and J calls were not made by the authors but by TCRdb's processing. The sample has about 620,000 distinct CDR3 sequences on record, around 21% of them singletons. The ten largest clones capture roughly 3.4% of the sample.

Comments on this clonotype: Its antigen is still unknown. Base qualities are not recorded, but no much larger clone differs from it by a single base.

The germline V gene encodes CDR1 ENHRY and CDR2 SYGVKD. CDR3 length: 11 amino acids, cysteine to phenylalanine. Left in the record is the CDR3 DNA by itself, 33 bases read in frame from the first base. V is shortened by 4 bases, J by 7 bases, and the region joining them spans 6 bases. Systemically healthy Caucasian individuals from Russia, some 40 in total and aged roughly 6 to 95 years, were included as donors. Approximately 9.3 milliliters of peripheral blood were collected from each donor into EDTA-treated Vacutainer tubes. Ficoll-Paque density-gradient centrifugation was used to isolate PBMCs, with at least 7 million obtained per sample. Total RNA was extracted from PBMCs with Trizol reagent, with at least 5.5 micrograms obtained per sample. For every donor, flow cytometry on a PBMC aliquot measured the percentage of naive CD45RAhigh/CD27high T cells.

The source is a man between 65 and 79 years old in good health. The V and J segments used are TRBV10-3 and TRBJ2-3; the D gene is not confidently resolved. Specimen: blood. The sequenced DNA: TGTGCCATCAGTGCTGCGAATACGCAGTATTTT. This encodes CAISAANTQYF.